This T cell receptor beta chain derives from a study of shared clonotypes between healthy human individuals. Study-level findings and limits: Roughly 5% of naive CD4 clonotypes were common to four donors. Memory subsets generally showed lower estimated richness than naive subsets. A small donor pool kept down the genetic and exposure-history diversity that was represented.

Naive-designated CD8 cells lacked CD45RO, were positively enriched for CCR7, and omitted terminally differentiated effector memory CD45RA+ cells. A word on this clone: The antigen is undetermined.

Genomic DNA of every subset was divided equally among multiple immunoSEQ plates. Using immunoSEQ multiplex PCR, the repertoire was profiled, and TCRdb retains in-frame clones only, with some absent. The sample lists approximately 2,000,000 clones, around 93% seen once, with around 1.8% in the top ten. Between the trimmed V and J ends, which lost 0 bases and 8 bases, there was a span of 16 bases. Germline assignment: CDR1 LNHNV and CDR2 YYDKDF (reference sequence). The CDR3 has 16 amino acids. The chain is built from TRBV15 and TRBJ1-4, with unresolved D. Sequenced input: naive CD8+ T cells from PBMCs. This TCR came from a man aged 18 to 30 in good health. Some clones in this sample may be carry-over from other donors' samples. As DNA, the CDR3 is TGTGCCACCAGCAGAGATCGGGAGGGCTTGAGGGAAAAACTGTTTTTT. As protein: CATSRDREGLREKLFF. The full variable domain, rest sourced from reference TRBV15 and TRBJ1-4, is DAMVIQNPRYQVTQFGKPVTLSCSQTLNHNVMYWYQQKSSQAPKLLFHYYDKDFNNEADTPDNFQSRRPNTSFCFLDIRSPGLGDTAMYLCATSRDREGLREKLFFGSGTQLSVL.